This TCR beta chain is drawn from a study of T cell repertoires in cytomegalovirus infection. Study summary: Evidence of both CMV infection and a matching HLA type came from public TCR beta signatures.

TCRdb analysed the reads with MiXCR anew, one entry per CDR3 protein. Among 200,000 to 300,000 distinct CDR3 sequences listed, approximately 7% were seen once. General observations from the study: In two of eight donors, the top clonotype was HLA-C-restricted CMV-specific. Public TCR beta family frequency separated CMV-and-HLA carriers, including in an independent cohort.

This clonotype was counted at least ten times. What it binds is not known. The sequencing sample was made of PBMCs. The clonotype originates from a human donor in good health (CMV status not recorded). Some clones in this sample may be carry-over from other donors' samples.

In nucleotides, the CDR3 is TGTGCCAGCAGCTTAACGCTCACAGGAGAAGCTTTCTTT. Encoded protein: CASSLTLTGEAFF. The rearrangement links TRBV7-3 to TRBJ1-1; maybe TRBD1 (5 bases). V lost 0 bases to trimming and J lost 8 bases, with 10 bases between them. The length of the CDR3 is 13 residues. Germline CDR1 reads SGHTA; CDR2 reads FQGTGA.